Presented here are 9 T cell receptor beta chains from one specimen sequenced in a study of blood T cell repertoires in COVID-19. The data were produced by immunoSEQ multiplex PCR, yet TCRdb's version contains in-frame clones alone and is incomplete. This sample yields under 130,000 clones, of which approximately 80% are seen a single time; 13% belongs to the top ten. Input material: peripheral blood. The receptors derive from a human donor in a cohort sampled during active or convalescent COVID-19.

The CDR3 loop is CASRLRQETQYF. The CDR3 nucleotides are TGTGCCAGCAGGCTACGACAAGAGACCCAGTACTTC. V gene TRBV3-1 (or the pseudogene TRBV3-2) combines with J gene TRBJ2-5; D call uncertain. This CDR3 region has 12 residues. From germline, CDR1 is LGHDT and CDR2 YNNKEL (reference sequence). V lost 6 bases, J lost 2 bases, and 7 bases lay in between.

V gene TRBV6-5 combines with J gene TRBJ1-4; 7 bases are shared with TRBD1. The ends lost 6 bases at V and 4 bases at J; junction bases unmatched: 5. The CDR3 extends over 14 amino acids. The germline CDR1 and CDR2 sequences are MNHEY and SVGAGI. In DNA form, the CDR3 reads TGTGCCAGCAGCTCCCGACAGGGTAATGAAAAACTGTTTTTT. It specifies CASSSRQGNEKLFF.

The V and J genes are TRBV7-8 and TRBJ2-1; TRBD2 matches at 16 bases. This CDR3 has 15 amino acids. Per germline, CDR1 SGHVS and CDR2 FQNEAQ. With 5 bases clipped from V and 8 bases from J, the junction kept 3 bases outside the gene matches. The CDR3 sequence: CASSAGLAGGYEQFF. CDR3 nucleotides: TGTGCCAGCAGCGCGGGACTAGCGGGGGGGTATGAGCAGTTCTTC.

The rearrangement links TRBV6-5 to TRBJ1-1; D is unclear. The germline V and J ends were trimmed by 4 bases and 0 bases, with 15 bases remaining between them. CDR1 and CDR2 (germline): MNHEY, SVGAGI. The CDR3 has 16 amino acids. The CDR3 is CASSLAPASLNTEAFF. CDR3 bases: TGTGCCAGCAGTTTAGCTCCGGCGAGCTTGAACACTGAAGCTTTCTTT.

The rearrangement joins TRBV7-9 to TRBJ1-4; D is perhaps TRBD1 (5 bases). With 2 bases removed from V and 0 bases from J, the gap between germline ends came to 10 bases. Germline values: CDR1 SEHNR, CDR2 FQNEAQ (reference sequence). CDR3 length equals 16 residues. The CDR3 DNA sequence: TGTGCCAGCAGCTTAAACGGGGGAGCAACTAATGAAAAACTGTTTTTT. Translated: CASSLNGGATNEKLFF. The full variable domain, rest sourced from reference TRBV7-9 and TRBJ1-4, is DTGVSQNPRHKITKRGQNVTFRCDPISEHNRLYWYRQTLGQGPEFLTYFQNEAQLEKSRLLSDRFSAERPKGSFSTLEIQRTEQGDSAMYLCASSLNGGATNEKLFFGSGTQLSVL.

The V gene is TRBV5-1, the J gene TRBJ1-3, with D possibly matching TRBD1 (5 bases). Germline lookup yields CDR1 SGHRS and CDR2 YFSETQ. The CDR3 loop spans 14 amino acids. The V and J ends lost 4 bases and 4 bases respectively, with 12 bases between them. CDR3 sequence (DNA): TGCGCCAGCAGCAAGCAGGGATACGGAAACACCATATATTTT. Translation gives CASSKQGYGNTIYF.

The chain's CDR3 is CASQRGRGDEQYF. CDR3 DNA sequence: TGTGCCAGCCAGCGGGGGCGTGGGGACGAGCAGTACTTC. The chain uses TRBV2 and TRBJ2-7; TRBD2 matches at 8 bases. CDR1 and CDR2 from the germline V gene are SNHLY and FYNNEI. J was trimmed by 5 bases and V by 8 bases; bases with no gene match: 8. This CDR3 has 13 residues.

The chain joins TRBV20-1 to TRBJ2-3, with 9 bases lining up with TRBD2. The CDR3 totals 15 residues. The J segment lost 3 bases and the V segment lost 3 bases, leaving 7 bases of the junction unmatched. The germline V gene has CDR1 DFQATT and CDR2 SNEGSKA (reference sequence). In DNA form, the CDR3 reads TGCAGTGCTAGTCGCAGCGGGGGGCTGACAGATACGCAGTATTTT. Amino acid sequence: CSASRSGGLTDTQYF.

The V gene is TRBV6-5, the J gene TRBJ1-1; possible D gene TRBD1, 5 bases. The CDR3 covers 14 residues. The germline gives CDR1 MNHEY, CDR2 SVGAGI. V was cut by 7 bases and J by 1 base, with 13 bases left in between. The CDR3 DNA is TGTGCCAGCACTGGGGCAGCCGGGAACACTGAAGCTTTCTTT. It yields the protein CASTGAAGNTEAFF.